The clone carrying this T cell receptor (beta chain) was counted a few times. The antigen remains undetermined. The data were taken from a study of cytomegalovirus exposure and HLA in healthy donors. Study-wide results and limits: HLA alleles showed associations with about 15,000 TCR beta sequences in a later analysis, at a 0.05 false discovery rate. As a later analysis revealed, most CMV-associated TCR beta chains appeared HLA-restricted.

Trimming stripped 5 bases from V and 4 bases from J, with 5 bases between. The CDR3 totals 11 residues. Germline V lookup: CDR1 SEHNR, CDR2 FQNEAQ (reference sequence). The PCR had 60 Vbeta and 13 Jbeta primers. Produced via immunoSEQ multiplex PCR; TCRdb's table is partial and in-frame only. The sample carries over 150,000 clones, under 90% recorded once. What was sequenced was PBMCs. The chain couples TRBV7-9 to TRBJ2-5, with D hard to call. This receptor was identified in a man aged 25-40 years in good health and CMV-seropositive. This CDR3 reads CASSPIETQYF. The CDR3 coding sequence is TGTGCCAGCAGCCCCATAGAGACCCAGTACTTC.